This TCR beta chain was profiled in a study of blood T cell repertoires in COVID-19. Across the study: Some COVID-19 samples were acute and others convalescent; all came from the United States, Italy and Spain. PBMCs, B-cell-depleted T cells, or T cells were the source of the cDNA or gDNA that made up the material.

The CDR3 is 17 amino acids. V lost 5 bases to trimming and J lost 0 bases, with 17 bases between them. Germline assignment: CDR1 SGHAT and CDR2 FQNNGV. This clone was detected a few times. Here immunoSEQ multiplex PCR was the method, and the copy in TCRdb shows in-frame clones only, minus some. The table has around 260,000 clones, around 86% seen once; the top ten hold about an eighth. The sample comprised peripheral blood. This chain connects TRBV11-2 to TRBJ2-4, with a possible D match to TRBD2 (6 bases). This receptor was identified in a human donor in a cohort sampled during active COVID-19. The CDR3: CASSAYSGILAKNIQYF. CDR3 sequence (DNA): TGTGCCAGCAGCGCTTATAGCGGAATACTAGCCAAAAACATTCAGTACTTC. Full variable domain (missing parts from reference TRBV11-2 and TRBJ2-4): EAGVAQSPRYKIIEKRQSVAFWCNPISGHATLYWYQQILGQGPKLLIQFQNNGVVDDSQLPKDRFSAERLKGVDSTLKIQPAKLEDSAVYLCASSAYSGILAKNIQYFGAGTRLSVL.